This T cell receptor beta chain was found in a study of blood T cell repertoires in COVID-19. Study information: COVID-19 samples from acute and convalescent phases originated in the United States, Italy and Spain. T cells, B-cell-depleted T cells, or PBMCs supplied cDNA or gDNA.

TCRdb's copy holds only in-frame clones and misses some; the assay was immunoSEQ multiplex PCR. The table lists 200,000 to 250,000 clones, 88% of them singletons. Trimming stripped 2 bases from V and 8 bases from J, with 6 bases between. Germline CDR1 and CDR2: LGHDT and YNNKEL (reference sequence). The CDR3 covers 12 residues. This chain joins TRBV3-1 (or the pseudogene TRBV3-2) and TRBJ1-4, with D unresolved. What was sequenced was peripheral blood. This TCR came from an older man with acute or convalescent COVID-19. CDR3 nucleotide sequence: TGTGCCAGCAGCCAACTGAGGGAAAAACTGTTTTTT. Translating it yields CASSQLREKLFF.